A selection of T cell receptor beta chains follows, all from one sample in a study of cytomegalovirus exposure and HLA in healthy donors. TCRdb's copy holds only in-frame clones and misses some; the assay was immunoSEQ multiplex PCR. The sample shows approximately 54,000 clones, approximately 81% of them seen only once. Input material: PBMCs. These receptors all stem from a woman aged 18-29 years in good health and CMV-seronegative. Each CDR3 is given with its conserved first and last residue. The D gene is left open where the match is weak. The size field is filled for only some rows; it gives once, few, many or a size class.

d_call: .; clone_size: .; j_call: TRBJ2-7; v_call: TRBV6-1; cdr3_nt: TGTGCCAGCAGTGAAGGGTTGGAGGGGCCCTACGAGCAGTACTTT; cdr3_aa: CASSEGLEGPYEQYF
d_call: .; clone_size: few; j_call: TRBJ2-7; v_call: TRBV30; cdr3_nt: TGTGCCTGGAGGCGGTCTCGGGAGCAGTACTTC; cdr3_aa: CAWRRSREQYF
d_call: .; clone_size: .; j_call: TRBJ2-7; v_call: TRBV6-5; cdr3_nt: TGTGCCAGCAGGTCGACTAGTAACGAGCAGTACTTC; cdr3_aa: CASRSTSNEQYF
d_call: TRBD2; clone_size: .; j_call: TRBJ2-7; v_call: TRBV27; cdr3_nt: TGTGCCAGCAGGACCCCCGGACTAGGAACCTACGAGCAGTACTTC; cdr3_aa: CASRTPGLGTYEQYF
d_call: .; clone_size: .; j_call: TRBJ1-2; v_call: TRBV6-5; cdr3_nt: TGTGCCAGCAGTTACGAGGGTGGCTACACCTTC; cdr3_aa: CASSYEGGYTF
d_call: .; clone_size: .; j_call: TRBJ1-5; v_call: TRBV11-3; cdr3_nt: TGTGCCAGCAGCTTAGGGGAAGGGGGGGATGAATTTAGCAATCAGCCCCAGCATTTT; cdr3_aa: CASSLGEGGDEFSNQPQHF
d_call: .; clone_size: .; j_call: TRBJ1-4; v_call: TRBV5-6; cdr3_nt: TGTGCCAGCAGCTTGCTAGTCCTCGCAACTAATGAAAAACTGTTTTTT; cdr3_aa: CASSLLVLATNEKLFF
d_call: TRBD2; clone_size: .; j_call: TRBJ2-7; v_call: TRBV5-4; cdr3_nt: TGTGCCAGCAGCTTGCAGCGGGGGCCTACCTACGAGCAGTACTTC; cdr3_aa: CASSLQRGPTYEQYF
d_call: .; clone_size: .; j_call: TRBJ2-6; v_call: TRBV6-1; cdr3_nt: TGTGCCAGCTTTCGCGGGGCTGGGGCCAACGTCCTGACTTTC; cdr3_aa: CASFRGAGANVLTF
d_call: .; clone_size: .; j_call: TRBJ1-2; v_call: TRBV19; cdr3_nt: TGTGCCAGTAGTATGCGGACGGGACAAACCTATGGCTACACCTTC; cdr3_aa: CASSMRTGQTYGYTF
d_call: .; clone_size: once; j_call: TRBJ2-7; v_call: TRBV27; cdr3_nt: TGTGCCAGCAGTTTAGGACTGCCCTCCTACGAGCAGTACTTC; cdr3_aa: CASSLGLPSYEQYF
d_call: .; clone_size: once; j_call: TRBJ1-5; v_call: TRBV6-1; cdr3_nt: TGTGCCAGCAGTGAAAGACAGAATCAGCCCCAGCATTTT; cdr3_aa: CASSERQNQPQHF
d_call: .; clone_size: .; j_call: TRBJ2-3; v_call: TRBV30; cdr3_nt: TGTGCCTGGAGTTCGGGGGTGGGCACAGATACGCAGTATTTT; cdr3_aa: CAWSSGVGTDTQYF
d_call: TRBD1; clone_size: .; j_call: TRBJ1-6; v_call: TRBV4-2; cdr3_nt: TGTGCCAGCAGCCAGACAGGGGAGAGTAATAATTCACCCCTCCACTTT; cdr3_aa: CASSQTGESNNSPLHF
d_call: .; clone_size: .; j_call: TRBJ1-2; v_call: TRBV19; cdr3_nt: TGTGCCACGCAGGCCGGGGTGAACTATGGCTACACCTTC; cdr3_aa: CATQAGVNYGYTF
d_call: .; clone_size: once; j_call: TRBJ1-1; v_call: TRBV11-1; cdr3_nt: TGTGCCAGCAGCTCCGAGGTTTCCGAGACTGAAGCTTTCTTT; cdr3_aa: CASSSEVSETEAFF
d_call: .; clone_size: .; j_call: TRBJ2-3; v_call: TRBV7-3; cdr3_nt: TGTGCCAGCAGCCCGCCCGGGTCAGATACGCAGTATTTT; cdr3_aa: CASSPPGSDTQYF
d_call: TRBD1; clone_size: .; j_call: TRBJ1-1; v_call: TRBV4-2; cdr3_nt: TGTGCCAGCAGCCGGGAGACAGGGGATAACACTGAAGCTTTCTTT; cdr3_aa: CASSRETGDNTEAFF
d_call: TRBD2; clone_size: .; j_call: TRBJ2-7; v_call: TRBV28; cdr3_nt: TGTGCCAGCAGTTCCCTAGCGGGAGGCCCAAGCTCCTACGAGCAGTACTTC; cdr3_aa: CASSSLAGGPSSYEQYF
d_call: .; clone_size: few; j_call: TRBJ2-7; v_call: TRBV7-9; cdr3_nt: TGTGCCAGCAGCCCTCCCACGGGGGACTTTTCCTACGAGCAGTACTTC; cdr3_aa: CASSPPTGDFSYEQYF
d_call: TRBD2; clone_size: .; j_call: TRBJ2-3; v_call: TRBV9; cdr3_nt: TGTGTCAGCAGCGCCCGGGACTACTCAGATACGCAGTATTTT; cdr3_aa: CVSSARDYSDTQYF
d_call: TRBD2; clone_size: .; j_call: TRBJ2-5; v_call: TRBV28; cdr3_nt: TGTGCCAGCAGACCCCCCCTCGGGGGGTTGAGGGAGGCCCAGTACTTC; cdr3_aa: CASRPPLGGLREAQYF
d_call: TRBD2; clone_size: .; j_call: TRBJ2-7; v_call: TRBV28; cdr3_nt: TGTGCCACTGGGGGGCGGCTAGCGGGAGTCGACGAGCAGTACTTC; cdr3_aa: CATGGRLAGVDEQYF
d_call: .; clone_size: .; j_call: TRBJ2-7; v_call: TRBV7-6; cdr3_nt: TGTGCCAGCAGCTTTCAAAAGACTGGCAGCCACTACGAGCAGTACTTC; cdr3_aa: CASSFQKTGSHYEQYF
d_call: .; clone_size: .; j_call: TRBJ2-7; v_call: TRBV14; cdr3_nt: TGTGCCAGCAGCCAAGATCGCCGTAGCTACGAGCAGTACTTC; cdr3_aa: CASSQDRRSYEQYF
d_call: TRBD1; clone_size: few; j_call: TRBJ2-7; v_call: TRBV6-5; cdr3_nt: TGTGCCAGCAGTTACTCGACAGGGGGCTCCTACGAGCAGTACTTC; cdr3_aa: CASSYSTGGSYEQYF
d_call: .; clone_size: .; j_call: TRBJ1-5; v_call: TRBV6-1; cdr3_nt: TGTGCCAGCAGTGGAGCAGGGGAGGCCCAGCCCCAGCATTTT; cdr3_aa: CASSGAGEAQPQHF
d_call: TRBD1; clone_size: .; j_call: TRBJ1-6; v_call: TRBV2; cdr3_nt: TGTGCCAGCAGTGAAATGGCAGGGGGCTTTGCTTCACCCCTCCACTTT; cdr3_aa: CASSEMAGGFASPLHF
d_call: TRBD1; clone_size: .; j_call: TRBJ1-3; v_call: TRBV4-2; cdr3_nt: TGTGCCAGCAGCACCTACAGGGGGCAGAGCTCTGGAAACACCATATATTTT; cdr3_aa: CASSTYRGQSSGNTIYF
d_call: .; clone_size: once; j_call: TRBJ1-6; v_call: TRBV25-1; cdr3_nt: TGTGCCAGCAGTGACCTGAAGCTTGTCCTCCACTTT; cdr3_aa: CASSDLKLVLHF
d_call: TRBD2; clone_size: .; j_call: TRBJ2-2; v_call: TRBV19; cdr3_nt: TGTGCCACAAGGGGACCTAGCGGGAGGGACACCGGGGAGCTGTTTTTT; cdr3_aa: CATRGPSGRDTGELFF
d_call: TRBD1; clone_size: .; j_call: TRBJ1-2; v_call: TRBV6-5; cdr3_nt: TGTGCCAGCAGCAGAGACAGGGTTAACTATGGCTACACCTTC; cdr3_aa: CASSRDRVNYGYTF
d_call: .; clone_size: .; j_call: TRBJ2-3; v_call: TRBV6-1; cdr3_nt: TGTGCCAGCAGTGAAAGCCCCACAGATACGCAGTATTTT; cdr3_aa: CASSESPTDTQYF
d_call: .; clone_size: .; j_call: TRBJ2-6; v_call: TRBV27; cdr3_nt: TGTGCCAGCAGTTTTGGGGGCTCTGGGGCCAACGGCCTGACTTTC; cdr3_aa: CASSFGGSGANGLTF
d_call: .; clone_size: .; j_call: TRBJ2-7; v_call: TRBV9; cdr3_nt: TGTGCCAGCAGCATCGGGACTTCCGATTCCTACGAGCAGTACTTC; cdr3_aa: CASSIGTSDSYEQYF
d_call: TRBD1; clone_size: .; j_call: TRBJ1-1; v_call: TRBV19; cdr3_nt: TGTGCCAGTAGCCAGACAGGGCAGGTCACTGAAGCTTTCTTT; cdr3_aa: CASSQTGQVTEAFF
d_call: .; clone_size: few; j_call: TRBJ1-6; v_call: TRBV7-2; cdr3_nt: TGTGCCAGCAGCTTACTGGGCACCCTCCACTTT; cdr3_aa: CASSLLGTLHF
d_call: TRBD1; clone_size: .; j_call: TRBJ1-5; v_call: TRBV7-8; cdr3_nt: TGTGCCAGCAGCTCTCGACAGGGGAGCAATCAGCCCCAGCATTTT; cdr3_aa: CASSSRQGSNQPQHF
d_call: TRBD2; clone_size: .; j_call: TRBJ2-7; v_call: TRBV19; cdr3_nt: TGTGCCAGTAGTATGAGTGGGGCGGGAGCCTACGAGCAGTACTTC; cdr3_aa: CASSMSGAGAYEQYF
d_call: TRBD1; clone_size: once; j_call: TRBJ2-1; v_call: TRBV7-3; cdr3_nt: TGTGCCAGCGGGACAGGCGCAAACTACAATGAGCAGTTCTTC; cdr3_aa: CASGTGANYNEQFF
d_call: .; clone_size: .; j_call: TRBJ1-5; v_call: TRBV5-1; cdr3_nt: TGCGCCAGCAGCTTGGCGACAGGTCAAGGTCAGCCCCAGCATTTT; cdr3_aa: CASSLATGQGQPQHF
d_call: TRBD1; clone_size: .; j_call: TRBJ1-4; v_call: TRBV11-2; cdr3_nt: TGTGCCAGCAGCTTAGAACCCCAGGGGGTCGGAGAAAAACTGTTTTTT; cdr3_aa: CASSLEPQGVGEKLFF
d_call: .; clone_size: .; j_call: TRBJ2-7; v_call: TRBV12-2; cdr3_nt: TGTGCAAGTCTGGGATTTGGAGGCGGGAGGATCCCCTACGAGCAGTACTTC; cdr3_aa: CASLGFGGGRIPYEQYF
d_call: .; clone_size: .; j_call: TRBJ2-5; v_call: TRBV5-4; cdr3_nt: TGTGCCAGCAGCCCCTCCGGGGGATACCAAGAGACCCAGTACTTC; cdr3_aa: CASSPSGGYQETQYF
d_call: TRBD2; clone_size: .; j_call: TRBJ2-2; v_call: TRBV5-1; cdr3_nt: TGCGCCAGCAGCATAACCGGGACTAGCACCGGGGAGCTGTTTTTT; cdr3_aa: CASSITGTSTGELFF
d_call: .; clone_size: once; j_call: TRBJ1-6; v_call: TRBV27; cdr3_nt: TGTGCCAGCAGTTTATCAACAGGGTTGTGGAATTCACCCCTCCACTTT; cdr3_aa: CASSLSTGLWNSPLHF
d_call: .; clone_size: .; j_call: TRBJ2-3; v_call: TRBV19; cdr3_nt: TGTGCCAGTAGCTTACAGGGTTCCGTCACAGATACGCAGTATTTT; cdr3_aa: CASSLQGSVTDTQYF
d_call: .; clone_size: .; j_call: TRBJ1-5; v_call: TRBV27; cdr3_nt: TGTGCCAGCAGTCCCTGGGGGGGCGAGAATCAGCCCCAGCATTTT; cdr3_aa: CASSPWGGENQPQHF
d_call: TRBD2; clone_size: .; j_call: TRBJ2-5; v_call: TRBV29-1; cdr3_nt: TGCAGCGTTGTAGGACGTTCCGGGGGGAGGACCCAGTACTTC; cdr3_aa: CSVVGRSGGRTQYF
d_call: .; clone_size: .; j_call: TRBJ2-5; v_call: TRBV7-9; cdr3_nt: TGTTCCAGCAGCTTAGGCGGGGAGACCCAGTACTTC; cdr3_aa: CSSSLGGETQYF
d_call: .; clone_size: .; j_call: TRBJ2-3; v_call: TRBV10-3; cdr3_nt: TGTGCCACCTTGACTACCACAGATACGCAGTATTTT; cdr3_aa: CATLTTTDTQYF
d_call: .; clone_size: .; j_call: TRBJ1-5; v_call: TRBV7-9; cdr3_nt: TGTGCCAGCAGCTTGTCCGGGGACTATCAGCCCCAGCATTTT; cdr3_aa: CASSLSGDYQPQHF
d_call: TRBD2; clone_size: .; j_call: TRBJ2-1; v_call: TRBV29-1; cdr3_nt: TGCAGCGTTGAGGTTCTAGCGGAGAACAATGAGCAGTTCTTC; cdr3_aa: CSVEVLAENNEQFF
d_call: .; clone_size: .; j_call: TRBJ1-5; v_call: TRBV5-1; cdr3_nt: TGCGCCAGCAGCTCCGACACTAATCAGCCCCAGCATTTT; cdr3_aa: CASSSDTNQPQHF
d_call: TRBD1; clone_size: .; j_call: TRBJ2-1; v_call: TRBV27; cdr3_nt: TGTGCCAGCAGTGCTCCGGGACAGGTTAACAATGAGCAGTTCTTC; cdr3_aa: CASSAPGQVNNEQFF
d_call: .; clone_size: .; j_call: TRBJ2-1; v_call: TRBV29-1; cdr3_nt: TGCAGCGTTGAAGTGGGCGGAGGGCGTGATGAGCAGTTCTTC; cdr3_aa: CSVEVGGGRDEQFF
d_call: TRBD2; clone_size: .; j_call: TRBJ2-5; v_call: TRBV28; cdr3_nt: TGTGCCAGCAGTTTAAATGGGGGACTAGCGGGAGAGGGAGAGACCCAGTACTTC; cdr3_aa: CASSLNGGLAGEGETQYF
d_call: .; clone_size: once; j_call: TRBJ1-2; v_call: TRBV6-6; cdr3_nt: TGTGCCAGCAGTTACTCGAACAGGGACTATGGCTACACCTTC; cdr3_aa: CASSYSNRDYGYTF
d_call: TRBD1; clone_size: .; j_call: TRBJ1-6; v_call: TRBV10-3; cdr3_nt: TGTGCCATCAGTGAATCCCCGACAGGGGCAGATAATTCACCCCTCCACTTT; cdr3_aa: CAISESPTGADNSPLHF
d_call: .; clone_size: .; j_call: TRBJ1-1; v_call: TRBV21-1; cdr3_nt: TGTGCCAGCAGCAAAGGGGGGACAGTGAGTATCAACACTGAAGCTTTCTTT; cdr3_aa: CASSKGGTVSINTEAFF